The entry that follows covers one T cell receptor (beta chain) sequence. CDR1 is MNHEY, CDR2 SVGAGI, per germline. The CDR3 covers 11 residues. This entry is derived from a study of T cells in Graves' hyperthyroidism and ophthalmopathy. An approximately 9.4 ml volume of fresh peripheral blood provided the PBMCs. Amplified regions were TCR beta CDR3 sequences from RNA transcripts. When the TCR CDR3 underwent first-round RT-PCR, the HTBI primer set was used. In TCRdb, the multiplex PCR reads were re-called with MiXCR into one record per CDR3 protein. Of 530,000 or so distinct CDR3 sequences in the sample, roughly a sixth are singletons; the top ten hold around 17%.

The V and J genes are TRBV6-5 and TRBJ2-7; D might be TRBD2 (5 bases). The origin of this receptor is a woman under 30 with Graves' ophthalmopathy. Sample: blood. DNA of the CDR3: TGTGCGATCCAGCTAGCTTTCGAGCAGTACTTC. This codes for CAIQLAFEQYF.